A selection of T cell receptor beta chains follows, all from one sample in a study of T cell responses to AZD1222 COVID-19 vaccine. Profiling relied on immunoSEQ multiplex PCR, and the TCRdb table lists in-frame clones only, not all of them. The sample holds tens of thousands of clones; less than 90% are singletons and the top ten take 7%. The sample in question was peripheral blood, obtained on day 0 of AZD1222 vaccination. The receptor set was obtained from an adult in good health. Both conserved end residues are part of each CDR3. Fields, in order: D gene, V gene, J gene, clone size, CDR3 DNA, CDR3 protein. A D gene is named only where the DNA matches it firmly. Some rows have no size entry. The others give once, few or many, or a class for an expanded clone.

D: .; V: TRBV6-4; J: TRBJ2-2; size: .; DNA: TGTGCCAGCAGAATAGGGTCGTCCACCGGGGAGCTGTTTTTT; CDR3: CASRIGSSTGELFF
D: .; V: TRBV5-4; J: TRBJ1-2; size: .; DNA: TGTGCCAGCAGCCGGGACGGCGTCTATCTTGGCTACACCTTC; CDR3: CASSRDGVYLGYTF
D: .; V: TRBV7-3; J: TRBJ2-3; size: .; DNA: TGTGCCAGCAGCCTAGTGGGGGGCCTCACAGATACGCAGTATTTT; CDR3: CASSLVGGLTDTQYF
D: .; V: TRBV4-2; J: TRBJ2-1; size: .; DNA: TGTGCCAGCAGCCCTTCCGGAGGGGACAATGAGCAGTTCTTC; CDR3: CASSPSGGDNEQFF
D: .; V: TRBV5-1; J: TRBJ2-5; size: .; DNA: TGCGCCAGCAGCTTTGGTGGCGGGCAAGAGACCCAGTACTTC; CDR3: CASSFGGGQETQYF
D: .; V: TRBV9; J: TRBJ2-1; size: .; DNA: TGTGCCAGCAGCGTAGCGGGGGGCCGCAATGAGCAGTTCTTC; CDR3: CASSVAGGRNEQFF
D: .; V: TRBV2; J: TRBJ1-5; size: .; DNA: TGTGCCAGCAGTGATGGGGGTCAGCCCCAGCATTTT; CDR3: CASSDGGQPQHF
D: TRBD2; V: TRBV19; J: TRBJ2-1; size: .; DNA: TGTGCCAGTAGTATAACTAGCGGGGGGCCTTTACACAATGAGCAGTTCTTC; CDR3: CASSITSGGPLHNEQFF
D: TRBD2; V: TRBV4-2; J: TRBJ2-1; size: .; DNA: TGTGCCAGCAGCCAGCCTAGCGGGAGTGGTGATGAGCAGTTCTTC; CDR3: CASSQPSGSGDEQFF
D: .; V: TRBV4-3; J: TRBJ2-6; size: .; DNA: TGCGCCAGCAGCCAACATCAGGGGACTGGGGCCAACGTCCTGACTTTC; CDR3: CASSQHQGTGANVLTF
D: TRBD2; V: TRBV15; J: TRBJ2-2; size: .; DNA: TGTGCCACCAGCAGACGACTAGCGGGAGATAGATCCGGGGAGCTGTTTTTT; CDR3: CATSRRLAGDRSGELFF
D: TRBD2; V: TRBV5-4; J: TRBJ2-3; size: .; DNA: TGTGCCAGCAGCTCATACTTAGCGGGGGAATCGGCAGATACGCAGTATTTT; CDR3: CASSSYLAGESADTQYF
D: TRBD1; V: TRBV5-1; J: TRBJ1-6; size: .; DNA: TGCGCCAGCAGCGGAGGGACAGGGCTTAAGTCACCCCTCCACTTT; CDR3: CASSGGTGLKSPLHF
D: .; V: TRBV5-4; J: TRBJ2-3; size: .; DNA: TGTGCCAGCAGCTTGGGGCGACAGGGTCCCCTAGCGAGTAGCACAGATACGCAGTATTTT; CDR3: CASSLGRQGPLASSTDTQYF
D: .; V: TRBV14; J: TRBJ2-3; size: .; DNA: TGTGCCAGCAGCCGGGCAGATACGCAGTATTTT; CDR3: CASSRADTQYF
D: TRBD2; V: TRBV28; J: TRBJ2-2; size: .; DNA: TGTGCCAGCAGTGGGGCTATAGCGGGACCGAGCCGTAGCACCGGGGAGCTGTTTTTT; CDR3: CASSGAIAGPSRSTGELFF
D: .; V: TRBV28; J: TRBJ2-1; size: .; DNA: TGTGCCAGCAGTTCATCAAGGAATGAGCAGTTCTTC; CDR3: CASSSSRNEQFF
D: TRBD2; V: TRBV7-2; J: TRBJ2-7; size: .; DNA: TGTGCCAGCAGCTGGACTAGCGGGAACGAGCAGTACTTC; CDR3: CASSWTSGNEQYF
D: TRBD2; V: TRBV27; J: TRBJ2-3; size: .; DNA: TGTGCCAGCACCCTAAGACCCCGGGAGGCCACCTCCATCACAGATACGCAGTATTTT; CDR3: CASTLRPREATSITDTQYF
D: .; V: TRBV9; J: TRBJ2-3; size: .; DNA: TGTGCCAGCAGCCCGCGGGTCGGCGGGGGCCGTCCTGGGTATTTT; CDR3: CASSPRVGGGRPGYF
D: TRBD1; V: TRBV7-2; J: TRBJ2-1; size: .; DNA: TGTGCCAGCAGCTTAGAGACAGGGTTCGTGGGGGAGACGGGTGAGCAGTTCTTC; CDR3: CASSLETGFVGETGEQFF
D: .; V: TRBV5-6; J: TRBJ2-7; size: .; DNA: TGTGCCAGCAGCCCCGGTGAACTCTACGAGCAGTACTTC; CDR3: CASSPGELYEQYF
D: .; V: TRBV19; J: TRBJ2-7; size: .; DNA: TGTGCCAGTAGCAGCTCCTACGAGCAGTACTTC; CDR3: CASSSSYEQYF
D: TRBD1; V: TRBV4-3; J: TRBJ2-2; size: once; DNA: TGCGCCAGCAGCCGCCGGGACAGGGACACCGGGGAGCTGTTTTTT; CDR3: CASSRRDRDTGELFF
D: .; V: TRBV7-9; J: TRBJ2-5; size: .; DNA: TGTGCCAGCAGCCTAGGGTTGTCGGAGACCCAGTACTTC; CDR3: CASSLGLSETQYF
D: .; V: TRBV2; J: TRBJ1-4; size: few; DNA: TGTGCCAGCAACATTTCAGGTAGAAAACTGTTTTTT; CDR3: CASNISGRKLFF
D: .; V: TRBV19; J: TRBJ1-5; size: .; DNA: TGTGCCAGTAGTAGCATTTCGGGGTATCAGCCCCAGCATTTT; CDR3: CASSSISGYQPQHF
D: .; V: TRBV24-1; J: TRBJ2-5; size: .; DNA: TGTGCCACCGCAGGGGCTGGGGGAGAGACCCAGTACTTC; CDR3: CATAGAGGETQYF
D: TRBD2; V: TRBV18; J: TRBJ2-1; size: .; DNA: TGTGCCAGCTCACCACCGGGACTAGGTATGAGCAATGAGCAGTTCTTC; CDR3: CASSPPGLGMSNEQFF
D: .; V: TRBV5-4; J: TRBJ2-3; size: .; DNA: TGTGCCAGCAGCTTGTCCGGGTTTAGCACAGATACGCAGTATTTT; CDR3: CASSLSGFSTDTQYF
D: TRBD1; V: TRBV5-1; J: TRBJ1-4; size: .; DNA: TGCGCCAGCAGCTTTCTCCCCCCGGGACAGGGTGCGCCCGGGGAAGAACTGTTTTTT; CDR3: CASSFLPPGQGAPGEELFF
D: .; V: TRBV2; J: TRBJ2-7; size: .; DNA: TGTGCCAGCAGCACAACCAGGACGGCCAACGAGCAGTACTTC; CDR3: CASSTTRTANEQYF
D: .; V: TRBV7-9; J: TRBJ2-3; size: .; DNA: TGTGCCAGCAGCTACCGGACTGGGCCTAGGTTT; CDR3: CASSYRTGPRF
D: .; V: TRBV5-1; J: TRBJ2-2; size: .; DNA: TGCGCCAGCAGCTTGCAACAGACCACCGGGGAGCTGTTTTTT; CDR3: CASSLQQTTGELFF
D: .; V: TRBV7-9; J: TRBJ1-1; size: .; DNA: TGTGCCAGCAGCTTTTCGGGCAGGGGATCCACTGAAGCTTTCTTT; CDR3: CASSFSGRGSTEAFF
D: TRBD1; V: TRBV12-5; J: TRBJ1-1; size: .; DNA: TGTGCTAGTGGCTCCCCTACCAGGGGGCTCAGGTACGTGGGCACGGACACTGAAGCTTTCTTT; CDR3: CASGSPTRGLRYVGTDTEAFF
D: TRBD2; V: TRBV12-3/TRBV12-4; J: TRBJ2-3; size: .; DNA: TGTGCCAGCAGTCGGACTAGCAAAGATACGCAGTATTTT; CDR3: CASSRTSKDTQYF
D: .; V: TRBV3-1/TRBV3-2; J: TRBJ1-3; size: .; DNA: TGTGCCAGCAGCCAAGCTGGAAACACCATATATTTT; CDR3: CASSQAGNTIYF
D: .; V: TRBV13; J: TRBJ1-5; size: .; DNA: TGTGCCAGCAGCAGCGGGCCTTTAAATCAGCCCCAGCATTTT; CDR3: CASSSGPLNQPQHF
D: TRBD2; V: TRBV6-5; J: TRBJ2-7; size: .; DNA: TGTGCCAGCAGTTACCGGGGGGCCTACGAGCAGTACTTC; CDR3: CASSYRGAYEQYF
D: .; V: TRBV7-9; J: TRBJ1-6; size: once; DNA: TGTGCCAGCAGTTACGGGAGGGCGAATTCACCCCTCCACTTT; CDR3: CASSYGRANSPLHF